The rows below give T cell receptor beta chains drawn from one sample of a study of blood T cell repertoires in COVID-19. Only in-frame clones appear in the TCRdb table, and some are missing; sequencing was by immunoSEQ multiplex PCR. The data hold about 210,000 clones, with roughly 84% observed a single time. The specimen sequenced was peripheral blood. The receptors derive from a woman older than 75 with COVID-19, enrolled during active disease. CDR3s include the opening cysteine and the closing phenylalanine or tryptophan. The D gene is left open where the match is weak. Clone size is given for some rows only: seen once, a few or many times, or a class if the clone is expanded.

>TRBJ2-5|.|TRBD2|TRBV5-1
TGCGCCAGCAGCAACCTCGGGACTAGCGGCCTCCGGGGGCAAGAGACCCAGTACTTC
CASSNLGTSGLRGQETQYF
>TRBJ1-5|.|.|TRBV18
TGTGCCAGCTCACCCCGGGACTCTAGCAATCAGCCCCAGCATTTT
CASSPRDSSNQPQHF
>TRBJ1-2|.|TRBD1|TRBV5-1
TGCGCCAGCAGCTCCCAGGGGGCTAACTATGGCTACACCTTC
CASSSQGANYGYTF
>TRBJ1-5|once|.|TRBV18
TGTGCCAGCGGGAGGGATAGCAATCAGCCCCAGCATTTT
CASGRDSNQPQHF
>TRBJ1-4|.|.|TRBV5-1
TGCGCCAGCAGCTTGGTCCCCAGTGCAACTAATGAAAAACTGTTTTTT
CASSLVPSATNEKLFF
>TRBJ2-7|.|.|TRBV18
TGTGCCAGCTCACCCCGGGCAGGGGGAGGCGAGCAGTACTTC
CASSPRAGGGEQYF
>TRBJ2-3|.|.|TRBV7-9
TGTGCCAGCAGCCTCAGACAGAGCACTAGCACAGATACGCAGTATTTT
CASSLRQSTSTDTQYF
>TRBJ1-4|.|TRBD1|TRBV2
TGTGCCAGCAGTCAACCACACAGGGGGCCTAATGAAAAACTGTTTTTT
CASSQPHRGPNEKLFF
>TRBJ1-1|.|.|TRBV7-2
TGTGCCAGCAGCTTAGCCACAGGGCCGAGAGCTTTCTTT
CASSLATGPRAFF
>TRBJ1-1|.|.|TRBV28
TGTGCCAGCAGTCCCCCTACAGTACAAACTGAAGCTTTCTTT
CASSPPTVQTEAFF
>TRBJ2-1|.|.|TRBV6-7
TGTGCCAGCAGTTACTCAGGGGATGGGAATGAGCAGTTCTTC
CASSYSGDGNEQFF
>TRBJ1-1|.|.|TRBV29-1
TGCAGCGTTGTGGGCCAAAACACTGAGGCTTTCTTT
CSVVGQNTEAFF
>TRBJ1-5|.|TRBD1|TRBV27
TGTGCCAGCAGGATACAGGGGGATGGCAATCAGCCCCAGCATTTT
CASRIQGDGNQPQHF
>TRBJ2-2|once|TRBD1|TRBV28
TGTGCCAGCAGTCCTCGGGACAGGGCTACTGGGGAGCTGTTTTTT
CASSPRDRATGELFF
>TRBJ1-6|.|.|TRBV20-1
TGCAGTGCTAGTACACAGGGTAATTCACCCCTCCACTTT
CSASTQGNSPLHF
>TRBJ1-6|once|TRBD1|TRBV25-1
TGTGCCAGCAGTGGACAGGGGAATTCACCCCTCCACTTT
CASSGQGNSPLHF
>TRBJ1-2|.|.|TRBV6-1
TGTGCCAGCAGTGAAAGCAGGGTCGGAGGCTACACCTTC
CASSESRVGGYTF
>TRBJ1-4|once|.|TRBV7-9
TGTGCCAGCAGCACCCGGTTTGTGGCAGGGGCTGAAAAACTGTTTTTT
CASSTRFVAGAEKLFF
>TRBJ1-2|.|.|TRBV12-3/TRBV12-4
TGTGCCAGCAGTTTCAGGGGCCTGGGCGGCTACACCTTC
CASSFRGLGGYTF
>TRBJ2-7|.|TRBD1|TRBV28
TGTGCCAGCAGTGCCGGGACAGGGGCAGGCTCCTACGAGCAGTACTTC
CASSAGTGAGSYEQYF
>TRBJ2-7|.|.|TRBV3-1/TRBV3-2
TGTGCCAGCAGCCAAGTAATTAGGGGCGCCGCCACTTACGAGCAGTACTTC
CASSQVIRGAATYEQYF
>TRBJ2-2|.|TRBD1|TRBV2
TGTGCCAGCAGTCGACAGGGGGGGACCGGGGAGCTGTTTTTT
CASSRQGGTGELFF
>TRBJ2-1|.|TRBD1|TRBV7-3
TGTGCCAGCAGCCCCGGACAGGGGTCCGATGAGCAGTTCTTC
CASSPGQGSDEQFF
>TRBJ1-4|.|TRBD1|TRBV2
TGTGCCAGCCTGCCGGGACAGGGCCGTGAAAAACTGTTTTTT
CASLPGQGREKLFF
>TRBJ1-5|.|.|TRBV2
TGTGCCAGCAGTGAATTGCCCAGGACTAATCAGCCCCAGCATTTT
CASSELPRTNQPQHF
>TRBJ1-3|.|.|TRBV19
TGTGCCAGTAGTATATCGGGGACTGGAAACACCATATATTTT
CASSISGTGNTIYF
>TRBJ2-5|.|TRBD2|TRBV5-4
TGTGCCAGCAGCTTGGACGCTAGCGGGGTTAGCGGAGAGACCCAGTACTTC
CASSLDASGVSGETQYF
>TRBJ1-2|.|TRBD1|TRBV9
TGTGCCAGCAGCGTGGGACAGGGACCCAACTATGGCTACACCTTC
CASSVGQGPNYGYTF
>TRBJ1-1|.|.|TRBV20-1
TGCAGTGCTAGTGGAGGGACTGAAGCTTTCTTT
CSASGGTEAFF
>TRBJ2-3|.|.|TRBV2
TGTGCCAGCACTATTCCCCAGGGTTCAGATACGCAGTATTTT
CASTIPQGSDTQYF
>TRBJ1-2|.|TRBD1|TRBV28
TGTGCCAGCAGTCAACAGGGGGTGCATGGCTACACCTTC
CASSQQGVHGYTF
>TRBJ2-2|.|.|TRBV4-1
TGCGCCAGCAGCCTGACAGTCTCCGGGGAGCTGTTTTTT
CASSLTVSGELFF
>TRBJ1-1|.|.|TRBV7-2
TGTGCCAGCAGCACCCGACAGATTAATGCCAGGGATGAAGCTTTCTTT
CASSTRQINARDEAFF
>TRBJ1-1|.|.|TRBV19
TGTGCCAGTAAAGTCAACAGAATGAACACTGAAGCTTTCTTT
CASKVNRMNTEAFF
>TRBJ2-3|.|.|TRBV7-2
TGTGCCAGCAGCTTGAGCGGAGGTACAGATACGCAGTATTTT
CASSLSGGTDTQYF
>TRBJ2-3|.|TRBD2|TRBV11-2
TGTGCCAGCAGCTTTTCTAGCGGGGGACCGCCTAATACGCAGTATTTT
CASSFSSGGPPNTQYF
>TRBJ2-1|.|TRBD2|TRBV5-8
TGTGCCAGCAGCTTGGTGAATACTAGCGGGGATGAGCAGTTCTTC
CASSLVNTSGDEQFF
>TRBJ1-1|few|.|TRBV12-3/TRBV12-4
TGTGCCAGCAGTTTGGGGCCTGAAGCTTTCTTT
CASSLGPEAFF
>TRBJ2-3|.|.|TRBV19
TGTGCCAGTAGTGCTCCCAGGGGCGGAGATACGCAGTATTTT
CASSAPRGGDTQYF
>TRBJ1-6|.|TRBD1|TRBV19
TGTGCCAGTAGCCGGGACAGCGGGAATTCACCCCTCCACTTT
CASSRDSGNSPLHF
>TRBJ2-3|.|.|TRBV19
TGTGCCAGTAGTGGCGGGGCGCTGGGAGATACGCAGTATTTT
CASSGGALGDTQYF
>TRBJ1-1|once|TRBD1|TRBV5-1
TGCGCCAGCAGCTTGCCGACAGGGGGAGCTGAAGCTTTCTTT
CASSLPTGGAEAFF
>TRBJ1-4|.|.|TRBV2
TGTGCCAGCAGGGCAACGAAGGGGAATGAAAAACTGTTTTTT
CASRATKGNEKLFF
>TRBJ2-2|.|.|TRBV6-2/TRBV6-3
TGTGCCAGCAGTCAAAGGACTATCGGCGTCACCGGGGAGCTGTTTTTT
CASSQRTIGVTGELFF
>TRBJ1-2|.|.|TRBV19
TGTGCCAGTAGCTTTCTAGCGCGCGAGGGTGGCTACACCTTC
CASSFLAREGGYTF
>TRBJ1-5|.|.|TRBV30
TGTGCCTGGAGTGGGGGCGGCTGGGGGCCCCAGCATTTT
CAWSGGGWGPQHF
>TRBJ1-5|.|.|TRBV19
TGTGCCAGTCATCCAGGGTTGTGGCAGCCCCAGCATTTT
CASHPGLWQPQHF
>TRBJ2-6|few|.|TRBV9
TGTGCCAGCAGCGTAGATCCTACCTCTGGGGCCAACGTCCTGACTTTC
CASSVDPTSGANVLTF
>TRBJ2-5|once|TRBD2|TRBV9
TGTGCCAGCAGCGTAGGACTAGCGGGCCCGGTTGGGACCCAGTACTTC
CASSVGLAGPVGTQYF
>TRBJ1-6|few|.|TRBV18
TGTGCCAGCTCACCACAACAGACAGGACCGAATTCACCCCTCCACTTT
CASSPQQTGPNSPLHF
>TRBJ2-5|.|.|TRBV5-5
TGTGCCAGCAGCTTGGCCGGACAAGTCGGGTCGGCCCAGTACTTC
CASSLAGQVGSAQYF
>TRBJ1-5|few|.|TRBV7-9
TGTGCCAGCAGCTTAGGCAGGGATTATCAGCCCCAGCATTTT
CASSLGRDYQPQHF
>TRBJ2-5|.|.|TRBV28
TGTGCCAGCACTTGGGGCTTAGAGACCCAGTACTTC
CASTWGLETQYF
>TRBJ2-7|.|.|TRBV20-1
TGCAGTGCCGCCGACAGATACGAGCAGTACTTC
CSAADRYEQYF
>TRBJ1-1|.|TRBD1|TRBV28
TGTGCCAGCAGTTTAGGACTGACAGGGCTGAGGGCCACTGAAGCTTTCTTT
CASSLGLTGLRATEAFF
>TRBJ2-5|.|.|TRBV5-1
TGCGCCAGCAGCTTTGGCGGTTTAGAGACCCAGTACTTC
CASSFGGLETQYF